Here is one TCR beta chain with its context. The sample originates from a study of cytomegalovirus exposure and HLA in healthy donors. Overall study: Early released data had tens of millions of unique TCRs, all coming from HLA-typed donors.

Looked up from germline, CDR1 is SGHAT and CDR2 is FQNNGV. The CDR3 extends over 16 amino acids. Trimming cost V 3 bases and J 4 bases; bases outside gene matches: 5. The PCR was carried out with 60 Vbeta primers and 13 Jbeta primers. Some clones are missing from TCRdb's copy, which holds only in-frame ones; the method was immunoSEQ multiplex PCR. The repertoire holds some 160,000 clones, with more than 80% as singletons. The chain couples TRBV11-2 to TRBJ2-3, with 12 bases lining up with TRBD2. This sequence originates from a middle-aged woman in good health and CMV-seropositive. Sequenced: PBMCs. The CDR3 sequence: CASSFPSGRAPDTQYF. The CDR3, as DNA: TGTGCCAGCAGCTTCCCTAGCGGGAGGGCCCCAGATACGCAGTATTTT.